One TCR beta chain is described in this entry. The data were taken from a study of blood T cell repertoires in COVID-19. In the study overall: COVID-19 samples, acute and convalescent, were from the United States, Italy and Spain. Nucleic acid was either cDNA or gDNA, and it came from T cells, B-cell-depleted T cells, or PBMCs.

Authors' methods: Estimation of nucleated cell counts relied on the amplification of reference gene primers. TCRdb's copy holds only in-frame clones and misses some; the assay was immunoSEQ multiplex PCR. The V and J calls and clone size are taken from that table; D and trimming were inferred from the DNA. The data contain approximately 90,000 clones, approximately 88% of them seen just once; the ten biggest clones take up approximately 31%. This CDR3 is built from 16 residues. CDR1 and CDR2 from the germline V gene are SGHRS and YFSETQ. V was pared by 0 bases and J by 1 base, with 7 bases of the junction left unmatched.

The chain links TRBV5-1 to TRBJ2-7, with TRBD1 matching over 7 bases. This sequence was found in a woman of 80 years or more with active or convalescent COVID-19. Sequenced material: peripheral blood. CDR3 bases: TGCGCCAGCAGCTTGGGTGGGACAGCAACATCCTACGAGCAGTACTTC. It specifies CASSLGGTATSYEQYF.